This TCR beta chain was retrieved from a study of T cells in Graves' hyperthyroidism and ophthalmopathy. Trimming cost V 3 bases and J 7 bases; bases outside gene matches: 6. Germline V gives CDR1 KGHDR, CDR2 SFDVKD. CDR3 size: 16 residues. Researchers took RNA transcripts and amplified the TCR beta CDR3 regions from them. First-round RT-PCR of the TCR CDR3 relied on the HTBI primer set. TCRdb fed the multiplex PCR reads into MiXCR, producing one record per CDR3 protein. The repertoire includes approximately 590,000 distinct CDR3 sequences, 15% to 17% of them detected once, and under 8% sits in the top ten.

The sequence was collected from a woman under 40 with Graves' hyperthyroidism. V is TRBV24-1 and J is TRBJ2-2; 11 bases fit TRBD1. Source material: blood. This CDR3 reads CATSDPGQGGHGELFF. For the CDR3, the DNA is TGTGCCACCAGTGATCCGGGACAGGGGGGGCACGGGGAGCTGTTTTTT.